The text below deals with one T cell receptor beta chain. This specimen comes from a study of blood T cell repertoires in COVID-19. The CDR3 is 15 amino acids. The V gene's germline CDR1 is SGHTA and CDR2 FQGNSA. The V segment lost 4 bases and the J segment 9 bases; nucleotides outside the gene matches: 7. Participants' reported clinical history set cohort assignment. Study processing details: Reference gene primers were amplified, and this amplification served to estimate nucleated cell counts. Clones were sequenced by immunoSEQ multiplex PCR, and TCRdb holds only the in-frame ones, with some missing. The V and J calls and clone size are taken from that table; D and trimming were inferred from the DNA. The sample has approximately 390,000 clones, roughly 87% seen once.

What was sequenced was PBMCs or T cells enriched from blood (not recorded which). The chain recombines TRBV7-2 with TRBJ1-6, with 9 bases fitting TRBD1. This TCR came from a woman in her forties with acute COVID-19. CDR3 nucleotide sequence: TGTGCCAGCAGCTCGCTCCGGGACAGGGCTTCACCCCTCCACTTT. It translates to CASSSLRDRASPLHF.